Given below is one T cell receptor beta chain in context. Antigen unknown. This specimen belongs to a study of T cell responses to AZD1222 COVID-19 vaccine. Study observations and caveats: At baseline, just a handful of AZD1222 recipients tested seropositive. With two AZD1222 doses given, Spike-specific TCR breadth and depth both rose.

Measured with immunoSEQ multiplex PCR; TCRdb has only the in-frame clones, and not every one. Here the sample spans 120,000 or so clones, about 94% being singletons. The CDR3 totals 12 residues. CDR1 and CDR2 (germline): LNHNV, YYDKDF (reference sequence). Trimming cost V 8 bases and J 0 bases, with 5 bases left between them. The chain joins TRBV15 to TRBJ1-3; D gene ambiguous. The sample in question was peripheral blood, obtained 28 days after the second AZD1222 dose. This TCR came from an adult who received the AZD1222 COVID-19 vaccine. In nucleotides, the CDR3 is TGTGCCACCGAGGGCTCTGGAAACACCATATATTTT. Encoded protein: CATEGSGNTIYF. Drawing the rest from reference TRBV15 and TRBJ1-3, the complete variable domain is DAMVIQNPRYQVTQFGKPVTLSCSQTLNHNVMYWYQQKSSQAPKLLFHYYDKDFNNEADTPDNFQSRRPNTSFCFLDIRSPGLGDTAMYLCATEGSGNTIYFGEGSWLTVV.